Below, one TCR beta chain is given with its context. Original analysis: Estimates of nucleated cell counts were drawn from the amplification of reference gene primers. Sequencing was performed with immunoSEQ multiplex PCR; in TCRdb, only in-frame clones are kept and a portion is missing. V and J calls and clone size are given by that table; D and trimming were obtained from the DNA. The sample holds fewer than 350,000 clones, 88% seen once. The data are from a study of blood T cell repertoires in COVID-19. Turning to the study itself: In Cohort 3, a recovered donor had either two negative PCRs, clearance, or symptom resolution. Whether acute or convalescent, the COVID-19 samples came from the United States, Italy and Spain. PBMCs, B-cell-depleted T cells, or T cells were the source of the cDNA or gDNA that made up the material.

CDR1 is GTSNPN, CDR2 SVGIG, per germline (reference sequence). With 0 bases clipped from V and 6 bases from J, the junction kept 11 bases outside the gene matches. The CDR3 has 17 residues. The chain joins TRBV30 to TRBJ2-1; TRBD1 aligns across 10 bases. The source of this sequence is a woman aged 60-75 years in a cohort exposed to, infected with or recovered from COVID-19 (not recorded which). The sample taken for sequencing was PBMCs or T cells enriched from blood (not recorded which). The CDR3 loop reads CAWSVQKGQGLLNEQFF. The CDR3 coding sequence is TGTGCCTGGAGTGTCCAGAAGGGACAGGGGCTTCTCAATGAGCAGTTCTTC.